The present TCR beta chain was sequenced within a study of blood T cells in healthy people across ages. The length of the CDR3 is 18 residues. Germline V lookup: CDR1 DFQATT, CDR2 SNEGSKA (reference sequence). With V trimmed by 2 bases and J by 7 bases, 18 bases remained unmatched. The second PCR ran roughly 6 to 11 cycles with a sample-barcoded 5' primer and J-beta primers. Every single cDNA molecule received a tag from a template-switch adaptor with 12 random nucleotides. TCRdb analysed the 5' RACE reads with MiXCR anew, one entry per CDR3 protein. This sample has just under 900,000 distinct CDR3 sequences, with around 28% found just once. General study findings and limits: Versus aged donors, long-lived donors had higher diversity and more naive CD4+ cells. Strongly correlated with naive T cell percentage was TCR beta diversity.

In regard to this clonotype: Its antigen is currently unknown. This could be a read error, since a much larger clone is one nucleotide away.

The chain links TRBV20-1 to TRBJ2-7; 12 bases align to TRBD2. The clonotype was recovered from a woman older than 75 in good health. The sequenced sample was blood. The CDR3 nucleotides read TGCAGTGCTAGAAGGGGGCTAGCGGGGGGGCCAGTCTACAATGAGCAGTACTTC. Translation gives CSARRGLAGGPVYNEQYF.